The T cell receptor beta chain under discussion was sequenced for a study of beta chain features in type 1 diabetes. Study conclusions and caveats: A moderate, significant TCRB CDR3 shortening appeared in type 1 diabetes across four CD4+ subsets.

This CDR3 is 14 amino acids long. The V end was cut by 5 bases, the J end by 2 bases, with 12 bases between. Germline V gene sequence: CDR1 MNHEY, CDR2 SVGAGI. About this clone itself: Its antigen remains unknown.

TCRB transcripts that were expressed got sequenced, as all of the isolated RNA had been reverse transcribed. This table comes from immunoSEQ multiplex PCR, and its TCRdb copy is limited to in-frame clones, with some not included. The sample yields under 150,000 clones, roughly 10% seen once. This sequence joins TRBV6-5 and TRBJ1-2; maybe TRBD1 (6 bases). Sequenced input: central memory CD4+ T cells from blood. This TCR was recovered from a man aged 25 to 45 with type 1 diabetes. The CDR3 here is CASSPDRWNYGYTF. The CDR3 nucleotides read TGTGCCAGCAGTCCCGACAGGTGGAACTATGGCTACACCTTC.